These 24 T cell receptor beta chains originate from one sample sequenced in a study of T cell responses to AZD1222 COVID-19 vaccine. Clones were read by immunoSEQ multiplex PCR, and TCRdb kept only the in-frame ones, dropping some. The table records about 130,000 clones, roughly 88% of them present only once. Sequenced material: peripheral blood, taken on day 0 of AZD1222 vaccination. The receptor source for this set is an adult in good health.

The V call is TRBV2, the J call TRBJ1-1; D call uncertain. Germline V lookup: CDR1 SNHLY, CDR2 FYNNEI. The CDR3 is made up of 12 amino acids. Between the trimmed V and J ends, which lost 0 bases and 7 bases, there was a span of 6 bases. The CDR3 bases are TGTGCCAGCAGTGAAGCTGCGGTTGAAGCTTTCTTT. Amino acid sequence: CASSEAAVEAFF.

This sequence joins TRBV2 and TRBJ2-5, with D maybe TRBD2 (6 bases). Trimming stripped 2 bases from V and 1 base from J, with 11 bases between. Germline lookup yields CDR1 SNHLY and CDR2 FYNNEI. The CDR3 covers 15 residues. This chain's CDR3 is CASSEYGGGQETQYF. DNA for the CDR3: TGTGCCAGCAGTGAATACGGGGGAGGCCAAGAGACCCAGTACTTC.

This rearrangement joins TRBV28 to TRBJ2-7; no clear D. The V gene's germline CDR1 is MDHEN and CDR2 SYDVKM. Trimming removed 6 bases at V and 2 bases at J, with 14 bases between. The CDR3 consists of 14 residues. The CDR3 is CASSPAILTYEQYF. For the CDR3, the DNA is TGTGCCAGCAGCCCCGCTATCCTGACCTACGAGCAGTACTTC. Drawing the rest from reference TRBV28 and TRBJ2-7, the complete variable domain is DVKVTQSSRYLVKRTGEKVFLECVQDMDHENMFWYRQDPGLGLRLIYFSYDVKMKEKGDIPEGYSVSREKKERFSLILESASTNQTSMYLCASSPAILTYEQYFGPGTRLTVT.

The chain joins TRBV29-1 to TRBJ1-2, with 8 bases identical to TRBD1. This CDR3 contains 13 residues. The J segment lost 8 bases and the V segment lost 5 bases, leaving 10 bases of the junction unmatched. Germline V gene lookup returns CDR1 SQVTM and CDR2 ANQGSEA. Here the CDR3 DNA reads TGCAGCGTTCACGGGGGCAGGGGGCAAGGCTACACCTTC. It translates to CSVHGGRGQGYTF. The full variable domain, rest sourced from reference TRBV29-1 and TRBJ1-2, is SAVISQKPSRDICQRGTSLTIQCQVDSQVTMMFWYRQQPGQSLTLIATANQGSEATYESGFVIDKFPISRPNLTFSTLTVSNMSPEDSSIYLCSVHGGRGQGYTFGSGTRLTVV.

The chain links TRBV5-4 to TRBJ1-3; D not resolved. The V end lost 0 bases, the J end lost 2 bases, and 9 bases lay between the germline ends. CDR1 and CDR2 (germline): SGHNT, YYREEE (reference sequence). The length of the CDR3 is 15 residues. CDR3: CASSLDSFAGNTIYF. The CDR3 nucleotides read TGTGCCAGCAGCTTGGACAGCTTCGCTGGAAACACCATATATTTT.

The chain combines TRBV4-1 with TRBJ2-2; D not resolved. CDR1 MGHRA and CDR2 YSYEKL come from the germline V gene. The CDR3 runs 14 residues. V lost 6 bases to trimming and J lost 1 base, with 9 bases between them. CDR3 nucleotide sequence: TGCGCCAGCAGTCCGACACAGAACACCGGGGAGCTGTTTTTT. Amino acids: CASSPTQNTGELFF.

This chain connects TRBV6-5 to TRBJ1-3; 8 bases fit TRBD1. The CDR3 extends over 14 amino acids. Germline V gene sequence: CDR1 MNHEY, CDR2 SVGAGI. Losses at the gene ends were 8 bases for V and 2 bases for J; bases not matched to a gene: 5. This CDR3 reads CASRQGRTGNTIYF. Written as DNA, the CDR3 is TGTGCCAGCCGACAGGGGCGGACTGGAAACACCATATATTTT.

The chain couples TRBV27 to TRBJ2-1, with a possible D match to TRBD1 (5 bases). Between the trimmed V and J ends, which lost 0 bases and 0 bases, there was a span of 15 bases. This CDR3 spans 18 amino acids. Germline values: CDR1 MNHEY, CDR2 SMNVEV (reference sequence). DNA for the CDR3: TGTGCCAGCAGTTTATCTCCCCCCAGGGTAATCTCCTACAATGAGCAGTTCTTC. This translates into CASSLSPPRVISYNEQFF.

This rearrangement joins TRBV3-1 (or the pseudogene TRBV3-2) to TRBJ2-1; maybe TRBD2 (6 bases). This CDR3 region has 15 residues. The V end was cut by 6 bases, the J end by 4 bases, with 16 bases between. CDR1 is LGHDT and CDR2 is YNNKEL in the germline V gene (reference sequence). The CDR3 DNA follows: TGTGCCAGCAGTCAACCGACTAGGGGATACAATGAGCAGTTCTTC. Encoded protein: CASSQPTRGYNEQFF.

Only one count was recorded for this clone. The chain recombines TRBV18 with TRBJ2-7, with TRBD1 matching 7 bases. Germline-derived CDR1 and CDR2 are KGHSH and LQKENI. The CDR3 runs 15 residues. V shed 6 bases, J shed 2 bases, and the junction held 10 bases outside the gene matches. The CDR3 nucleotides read TGTGCCAGCTCGCGAATAGGACAGGACACCTACGAGCAGTACTTC. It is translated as CASSRIGQDTYEQYF. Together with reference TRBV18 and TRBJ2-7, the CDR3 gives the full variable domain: NAGVMQNPRHLVRRRGQEARLRCSPMKGHSHVYWYRQLPEEGLKFMVYLQKENIIDESGMPKERFSAEFPKEGPSILRIQQVVRGDSAAYFCASSRIGQDTYEQYFGPGTRLTVT.

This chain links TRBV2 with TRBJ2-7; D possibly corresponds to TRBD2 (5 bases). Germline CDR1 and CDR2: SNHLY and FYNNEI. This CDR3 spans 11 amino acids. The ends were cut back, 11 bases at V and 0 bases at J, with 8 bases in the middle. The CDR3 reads CAGGVSYEQYF. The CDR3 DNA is TGTGCCGGAGGTGTCTCCTACGAGCAGTACTTC.

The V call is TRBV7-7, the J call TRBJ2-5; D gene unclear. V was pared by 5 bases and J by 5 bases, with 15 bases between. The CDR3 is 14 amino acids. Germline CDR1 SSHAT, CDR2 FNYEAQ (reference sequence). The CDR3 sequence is CASSPTVTAETQYF. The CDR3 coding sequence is TGTGCCAGCAGCCCCACCGTAACAGCTGAGACCCAGTACTTC.

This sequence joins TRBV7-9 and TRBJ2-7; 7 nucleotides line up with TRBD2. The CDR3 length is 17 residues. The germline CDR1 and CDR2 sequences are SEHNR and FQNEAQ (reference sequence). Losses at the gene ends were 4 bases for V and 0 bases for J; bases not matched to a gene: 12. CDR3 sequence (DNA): TGTGCCAGCAGCTCGCCGTGGGCGGGAGAGAGCTCCTACGAGCAGTACTTC. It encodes CASSSPWAGESSYEQYF.

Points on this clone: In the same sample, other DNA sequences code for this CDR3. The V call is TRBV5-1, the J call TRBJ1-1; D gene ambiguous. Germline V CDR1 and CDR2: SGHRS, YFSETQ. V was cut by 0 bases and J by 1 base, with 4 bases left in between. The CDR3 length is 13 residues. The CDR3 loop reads CASSLGENTEAFF. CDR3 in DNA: TGCGCCAGCAGCTTGGGGGAGAACACTGAAGCTTTCTTT.

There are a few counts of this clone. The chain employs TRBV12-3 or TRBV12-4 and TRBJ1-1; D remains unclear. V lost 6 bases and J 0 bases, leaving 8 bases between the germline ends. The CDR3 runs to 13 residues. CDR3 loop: CASRETLNTEAFF. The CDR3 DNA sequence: TGTGCCAGCAGGGAGACCTTGAACACTGAAGCTTTCTTT.

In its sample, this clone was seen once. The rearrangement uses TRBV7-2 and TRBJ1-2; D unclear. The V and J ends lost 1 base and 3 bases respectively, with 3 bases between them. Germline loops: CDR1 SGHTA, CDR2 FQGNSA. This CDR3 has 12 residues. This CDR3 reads CASSLEHYGYTF. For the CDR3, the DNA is TGTGCCAGCAGCTTAGAGCACTATGGCTACACCTTC.

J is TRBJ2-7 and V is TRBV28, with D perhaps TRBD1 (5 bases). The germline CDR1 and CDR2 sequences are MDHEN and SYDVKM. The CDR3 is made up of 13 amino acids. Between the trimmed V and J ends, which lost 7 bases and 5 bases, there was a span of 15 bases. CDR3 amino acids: CASIPLGLNEQYF. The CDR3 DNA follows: TGTGCCAGCATCCCCTTGGGGCTAAACGAGCAGTACTTC.

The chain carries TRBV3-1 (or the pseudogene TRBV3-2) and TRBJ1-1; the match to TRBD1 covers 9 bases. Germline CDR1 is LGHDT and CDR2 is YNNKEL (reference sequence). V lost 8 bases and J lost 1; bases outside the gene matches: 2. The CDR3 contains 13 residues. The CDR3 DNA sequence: TGTGCCAGCGGGGGACAGGGGAACACTGAAGCTTTCTTT. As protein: CASGGQGNTEAFF.

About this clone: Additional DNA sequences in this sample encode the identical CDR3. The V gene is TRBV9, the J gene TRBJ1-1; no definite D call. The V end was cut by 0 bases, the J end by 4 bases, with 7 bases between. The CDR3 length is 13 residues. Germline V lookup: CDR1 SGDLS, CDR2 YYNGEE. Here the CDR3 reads CASSVARGTEAFF. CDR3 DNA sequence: TGTGCCAGCAGCGTAGCTCGGGGCACTGAAGCTTTCTTT.

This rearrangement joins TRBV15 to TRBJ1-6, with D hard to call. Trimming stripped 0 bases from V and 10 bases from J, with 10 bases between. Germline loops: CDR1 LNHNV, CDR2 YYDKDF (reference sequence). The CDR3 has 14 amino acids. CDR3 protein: CATSRERLESPLHF. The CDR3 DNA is TGTGCCACCAGCAGAGAACGGTTGGAGTCACCCCTCCACTTT.

The CDR3 protein is CASSHLAGEYNEQFF. CDR3 in DNA: TGCGCCAGCAGCCATCTAGCGGGAGAGTACAATGAGCAGTTCTTC. This sequence joins TRBV4-1 and TRBJ2-1; 10 bases are shared with TRBD2. Germline assignment: CDR1 MGHRA and CDR2 YSYEKL. V dropped 3 bases and J dropped 4; count of bases not matched to a gene: 3. The CDR3 is 15 residues long.

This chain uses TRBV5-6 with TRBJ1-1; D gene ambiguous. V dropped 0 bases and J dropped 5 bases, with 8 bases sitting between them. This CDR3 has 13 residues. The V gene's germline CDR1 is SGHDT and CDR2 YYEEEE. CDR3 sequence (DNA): TGTGCCAGCAGCTTGGGGGCCGGTACTGAAGCTTTCTTT. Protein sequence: CASSLGAGTEAFF.

The CDR3 spells CASSSIAGSATNEKLFF. DNA of the CDR3: TGTGCCAGCAGCTCTATCGCCGGGTCCGCAACTAATGAAAAACTGTTTTTT. The V gene is TRBV5-6, the J gene TRBJ1-4, with D unresolved. V was cut by 3 bases and J by 0 bases, with 15 bases left in between. The CDR3 is 17 amino acids. Germline-derived CDR1 and CDR2 are SGHDT and YYEEEE. Variable domain in full (rest from reference TRBV5-6 and TRBJ1-4): DAGVTQSPTHLIKTRGQQVTLRCSPKSGHDTVSWYQQALGQGPQFIFQYYEEEERQRGNFPDRFSGHQFPNYSSELNVNALLLGDSALYLCASSSIAGSATNEKLFFGSGTQLSVL.

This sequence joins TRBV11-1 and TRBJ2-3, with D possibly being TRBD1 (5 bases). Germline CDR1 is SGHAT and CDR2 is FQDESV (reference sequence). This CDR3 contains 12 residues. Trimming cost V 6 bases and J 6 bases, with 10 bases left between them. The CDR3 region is CASSTRADTQYF. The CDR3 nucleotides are TGTGCCAGCAGTACCAGGGCGGATACGCAGTATTTT. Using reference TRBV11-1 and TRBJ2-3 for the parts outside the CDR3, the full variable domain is EAEVAQSPRYKITEKSQAVAFWCDPISGHATLYWYRQILGQGPELLVQFQDESVVDDSQLPKDRFSAERLKGVDSTLKIQPAELGDSAMYLCASSTRADTQYFGPGTRLTVL.